This TCR beta chain was captured by sequencing in a study of CD4+ T cells in melanoma. Regarding the study as a whole: Diverse differentiation states were reported for melanoma neoantigen-specific CD4+ T cells.

In regard to this clone: Its antigen is not known.

CDR1 is MNHEY and CDR2 is SMNVEV in the germline V gene (reference sequence). V lost 3 bases to trimming and J lost 0 bases, with 18 bases between them. This CDR3 has 17 residues. This table comes from immunoSEQ multiplex PCR, and its TCRdb copy is limited to in-frame clones, with some not included. The sample holds over 130,000 clones, about nine tenths seen once. This sequence joins TRBV27 and TRBJ2-7, with D possibly matching TRBD1 (5 bases). The receptor's source is a human donor with melanoma. The CDR3 here is CASSLRQGLESSYEQYF. CDR3 nucleotides: TGTGCCAGCAGTTTGCGGCAGGGTCTGGAGAGCTCCTACGAGCAGTACTTC.